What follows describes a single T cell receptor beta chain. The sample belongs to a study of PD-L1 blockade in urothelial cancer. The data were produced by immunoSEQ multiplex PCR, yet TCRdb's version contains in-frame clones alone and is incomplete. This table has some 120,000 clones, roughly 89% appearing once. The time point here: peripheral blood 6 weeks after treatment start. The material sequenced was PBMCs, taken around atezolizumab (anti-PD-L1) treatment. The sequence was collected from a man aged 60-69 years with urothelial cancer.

CDR3 nucleotide sequence: TGTGCCAGCAGCTTCCGGGACAGTTACAATGAGCAGTTCTTC. It translates to CASSFRDSYNEQFF. The V and J genes are TRBV7-2 and TRBJ2-1; 7 bases are a match to TRBD1. Germline V CDR1 and CDR2: SGHTA, FQGNSA. This CDR3 comprises 14 residues. V was pared by 3 bases and J by 4 bases, with 3 bases of the junction left unmatched.